Listed below are T cell receptor beta chains from one sample, sequenced in a study of CD8 T cells in Susac syndrome. TCRdb re-called the immunoSEQ multiplex PCR reads with MiXCR, one entry per CDR3 protein. The table shows approximately 280,000 distinct CDR3 sequences, with more than 75% occurring only once. Specimen: CD8+ T cells from PBMCs. The source is a human donor with multiple sclerosis. Both conserved end residues are part of each CDR3. Each record gives: J gene, clone size, V gene, CDR3 protein. Only part of the rows carry a size: once, few, many, or a class if the clone is expanded.

TRBJ2-7	once	TRBV27	CASSTHRGREQYF
TRBJ2-3	few	TRBV7-2	CASSLARVTDTQYF
TRBJ1-1	.	TRBV7-9	CALRRATSAEAFF
TRBJ2-3	.	TRBV10-3	CAISEFVGVTDTQYF
TRBJ2-1	.	TRBV13	CASSLAGNNEQFF
TRBJ1-1	.	TRBV27	CASSSAGTGRTEAFF
TRBJ2-2	.	TRBV7-8	CASSFSEGTGELFF
TRBJ2-1	few	TRBV9	CASSARAGGSYNEQFF
TRBJ1-1	.	TRBV29-1	CSVGRTGAIEAFF
TRBJ1-2	.	TRBV29-1	CSVEWVKGLNYGYTF
TRBJ2-2	.	TRBV30	CAWSYGGGTGELFF
TRBJ2-1	few	TRBV6-1	CASSRKGLEGNEQFF
TRBJ2-5	.	TRBV20-1	CSAQGLAGNIETQYF
TRBJ2-2	few	TRBV6-1	CASSEGLAQTGPGELFF
TRBJ2-4	.	TRBV5-5	CASSSRDSHVKNIQYF
TRBJ2-1	.	TRBV20-1	CSAFGLHNEQFF
TRBJ2-3	.	TRBV11-3	CASSLEGQGARSTDTQYF
TRBJ2-4	.	TRBV9	CASSVGTSGRLQYF
TRBJ2-7	.	TRBV28	CASSTLTYEQYF
TRBJ1-2	few	TRBV9	CASSLGANYGYTF
TRBJ2-1	once	TRBV19	CASKALSASASYNEQFF
TRBJ2-7	.	TRBV18	CASSFDRNIGYEQYF
TRBJ1-1	.	TRBV12-3/TRBV12-4	CASSKDRFVTEAFF
TRBJ2-5	once	TRBV27	CASSRDPTPQETQYF
TRBJ2-3	.	TRBV6-1	CASLDRGPDTQYF
TRBJ2-7	few	TRBV30	CAWSVRADEQYF
TRBJ2-3	.	TRBV29-1	CSVEVGSAYSTDTQYF
TRBJ2-3	.	TRBV7-9	CASTQLEPGLSTDTQYF
TRBJ2-7	few	TRBV19	CASSTGYEQYF
TRBJ2-5	.	TRBV30	CAWSYDWEETQYF
TRBJ2-1	.	TRBV28	CASSSLDSSSEQFF